This T cell receptor (beta chain) was observed in a study of shared clonotypes between healthy human individuals. This CDR3 is 14 amino acids long. The V and J ends lost 4 bases and 2 bases respectively, with 12 bases between them. Germline lookup yields CDR1 SGHAT and CDR2 FQNNGV. In the CD4+ fraction, cells were divided into CD45RA+ naive and CD45RA-negative memory subsets. Regarding this clone: Its antigen remains unknown.

Study-wide results and limits: With several donors compared, around 5% of naive CD4 clonotypes were shared. The sampled material consisted only of blood, and tissue repertoires are likely to differ.

Only in-frame clones appear in the TCRdb table, and some are missing; sequencing was by immunoSEQ multiplex PCR. The sample consists of approximately 2.1 million clones, 90% to 95% of them appearing once. The chain employs TRBV11-2 and TRBJ2-7; perhaps TRBD1 as D (5 bases). This sequence was found in a young man in good health. Some clones in this sample may be carry-over from other donors' samples. The sample comprised naive CD4+ T cells from PBMCs. Subset of the sample: CD45RA+ positively selected. CDR3 sequence: CASSSSTAPYEQYF. The CDR3 DNA reads as TGTGCCAGCAGCTCCTCGACAGCGCCCTACGAGCAGTACTTC.